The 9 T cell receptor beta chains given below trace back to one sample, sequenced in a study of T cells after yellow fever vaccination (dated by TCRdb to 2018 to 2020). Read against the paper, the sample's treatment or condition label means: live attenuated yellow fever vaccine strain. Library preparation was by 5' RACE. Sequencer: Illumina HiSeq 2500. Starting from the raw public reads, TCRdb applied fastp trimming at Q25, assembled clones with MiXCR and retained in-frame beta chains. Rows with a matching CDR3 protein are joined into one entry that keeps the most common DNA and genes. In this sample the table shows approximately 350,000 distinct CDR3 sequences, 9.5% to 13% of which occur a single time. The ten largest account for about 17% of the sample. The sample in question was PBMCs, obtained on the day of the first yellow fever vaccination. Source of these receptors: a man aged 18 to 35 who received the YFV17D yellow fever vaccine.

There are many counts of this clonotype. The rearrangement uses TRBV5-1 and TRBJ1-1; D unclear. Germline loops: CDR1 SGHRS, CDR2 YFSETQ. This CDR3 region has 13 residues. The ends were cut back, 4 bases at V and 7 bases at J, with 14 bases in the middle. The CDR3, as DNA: TGCGCCAGCAGCCAACCGGGTTTCGATGAAGCTTTCTTT. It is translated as CASSQPGFDEAFF.

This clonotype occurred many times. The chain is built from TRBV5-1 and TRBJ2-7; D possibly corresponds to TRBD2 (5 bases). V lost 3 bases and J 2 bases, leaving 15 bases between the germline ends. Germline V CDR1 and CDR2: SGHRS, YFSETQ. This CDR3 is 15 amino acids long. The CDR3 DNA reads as TGCGCCAGCAGCTGGAATGCCCGGGGAACCTACGAGCAGTACTTC. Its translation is CASSWNARGTYEQYF.

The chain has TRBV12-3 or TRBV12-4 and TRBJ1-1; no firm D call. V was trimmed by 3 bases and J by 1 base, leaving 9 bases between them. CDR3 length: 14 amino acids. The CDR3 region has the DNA TGTGCCAGCAGTTTCGGTCACGGGAACACTGAAGCTTTCTTT. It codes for CASSFGHGNTEAFF.

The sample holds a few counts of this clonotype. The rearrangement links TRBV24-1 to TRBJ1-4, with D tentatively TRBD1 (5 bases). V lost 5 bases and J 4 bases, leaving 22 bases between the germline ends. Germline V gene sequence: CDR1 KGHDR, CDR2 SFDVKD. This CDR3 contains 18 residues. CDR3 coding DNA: TGTGCCACCAGTGTAGGCGGGGACGGCGGTCCCGTTAATGAAAAACTGTTTTTT. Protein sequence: CATSVGGDGGPVNEKLFF.

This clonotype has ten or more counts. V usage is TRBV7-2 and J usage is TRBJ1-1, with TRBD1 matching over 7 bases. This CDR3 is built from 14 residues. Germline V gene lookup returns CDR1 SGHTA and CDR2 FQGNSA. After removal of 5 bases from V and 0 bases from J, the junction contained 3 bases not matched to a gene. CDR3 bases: TGTGCCAGCAGCCCCGGGACAGTGAACACTGAAGCTTTCTTT. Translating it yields CASSPGTVNTEAFF.

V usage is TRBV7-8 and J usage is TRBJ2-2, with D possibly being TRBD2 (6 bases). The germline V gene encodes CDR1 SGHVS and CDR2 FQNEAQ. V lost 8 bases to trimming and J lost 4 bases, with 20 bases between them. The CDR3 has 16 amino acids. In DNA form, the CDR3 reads TGTGCCAGCTACCAATCCGGGACTGAACCCACCGGGGAGCTGTTTTTT. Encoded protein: CASYQSGTEPTGELFF.

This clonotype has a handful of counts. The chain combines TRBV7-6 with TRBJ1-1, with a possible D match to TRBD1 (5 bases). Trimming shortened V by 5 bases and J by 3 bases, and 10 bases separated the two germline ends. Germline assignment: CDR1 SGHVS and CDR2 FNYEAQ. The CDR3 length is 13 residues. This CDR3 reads CASSQQEDTEAFF. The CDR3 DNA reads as TGTGCCAGCAGCCAACAGGAGGACACTGAAGCTTTCTTT.

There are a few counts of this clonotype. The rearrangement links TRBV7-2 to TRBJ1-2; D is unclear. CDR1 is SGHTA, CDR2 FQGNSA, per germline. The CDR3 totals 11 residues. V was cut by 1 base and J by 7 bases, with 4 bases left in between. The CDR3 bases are TGTGCCAGCAGCTTAGTCAGTGGCTACACCTTC. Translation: CASSLVSGYTF. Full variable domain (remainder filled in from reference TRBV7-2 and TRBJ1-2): GAGVSQSPSNKVTEKGKDVELRCDPISGHTALYWYRQSLGQGLEFLIYFQGNSAPDKSGLPSDRFSAERTGGSVSTLTIQRTQQEDSAVYLCASSLVSGYTFGSGTRLTVV.

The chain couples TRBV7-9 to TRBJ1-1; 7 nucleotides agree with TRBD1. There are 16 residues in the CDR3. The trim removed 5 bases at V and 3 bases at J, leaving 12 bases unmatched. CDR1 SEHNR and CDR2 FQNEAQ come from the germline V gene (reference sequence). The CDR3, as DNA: TGTGCCAGCAGCACCCGACAGGGACGAGGGGACACTGAAGCTTTCTTT. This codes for CASSTRQGRGDTEAFF.